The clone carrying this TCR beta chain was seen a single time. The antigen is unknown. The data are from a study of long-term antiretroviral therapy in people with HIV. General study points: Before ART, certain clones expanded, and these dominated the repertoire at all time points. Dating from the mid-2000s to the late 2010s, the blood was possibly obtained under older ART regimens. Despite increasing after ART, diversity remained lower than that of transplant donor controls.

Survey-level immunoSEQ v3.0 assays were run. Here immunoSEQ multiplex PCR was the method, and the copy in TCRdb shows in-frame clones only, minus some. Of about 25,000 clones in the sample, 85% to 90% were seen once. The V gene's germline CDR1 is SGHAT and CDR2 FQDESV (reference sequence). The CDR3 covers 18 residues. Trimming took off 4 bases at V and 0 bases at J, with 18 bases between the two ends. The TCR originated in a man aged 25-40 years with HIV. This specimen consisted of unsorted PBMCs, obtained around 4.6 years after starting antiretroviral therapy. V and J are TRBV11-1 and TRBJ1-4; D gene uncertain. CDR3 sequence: CASSWEPLEVATNEKLFF. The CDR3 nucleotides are TGTGCCAGCAGCTGGGAGCCTTTGGAGGTTGCAACTAATGAAAAACTGTTTTTT.